A selection of T cell receptor beta chains follows, all from one sample in a study of technical replicates of blood from a few donors. The data were produced by immunoSEQ multiplex PCR, yet TCRdb's version contains in-frame clones alone and is incomplete. The repertoire has 60,000 or so clones, approximately 87% of them found once; the top ten carry roughly 5.2%. The sequenced sample consisted of PBMCs. These receptors all come from a human donor in good health. Some clones in this sample may be carry-over from other donors' samples. Each CDR3 is given without its conserved first and last residue.

CDR3 length: 13
J gene: TRBJ2-7
V gene: TRBV13
CDR3 protein: ASSSTGTGAYEQY

CDR3 length: 12
J gene: TRBJ1-1
V gene: TRBV7-9
CDR3 protein: ASTMTGMNTEAF

CDR3 length: 12
J gene: TRBJ2-7
V gene: TRBV7-2
CDR3 protein: ASQEWGGPYEQY

CDR3 length: 13
J gene: TRBJ2-3
V gene: TRBV2
CDR3 protein: ASSKAGAGTDTQY

CDR3 length: 12
J gene: TRBJ2-1
V gene: TRBV27
CDR3 protein: ASSLAGVGNEQF

CDR3 length: 11
J gene: TRBJ2-7
V gene: TRBV5-1
CDR3 protein: ASSRDRDYEQY

CDR3 length: 9
J gene: TRBJ2-1
V gene: TRBV11-3
CDR3 protein: ASSLGGQEF

CDR3 length: 13
J gene: TRBJ2-1
V gene: TRBV9
CDR3 protein: ASSVGGGTNNEQF

CDR3 length: 12
J gene: TRBJ1-2
V gene: TRBV7-9
CDR3 protein: ASSPTGGDGGYT

CDR3 length: 11
J gene: TRBJ2-5
V gene: TRBV9
CDR3 protein: ASSVGQGETQY

CDR3 length: 10
J gene: TRBJ2-7
V gene: TRBV7-8
CDR3 protein: ASGDRAYEQY

CDR3 length: 14
J gene: TRBJ2-5
V gene: TRBV5-1
CDR3 protein: ASSSGTSGLKETQY

CDR3 length: 14
J gene: TRBJ2-3
V gene: TRBV9
CDR3 protein: ASSDRLAGAVDTQY

CDR3 length: 15
J gene: TRBJ2-5
V gene: TRBV5-4
CDR3 protein: ASSWDRGGGKVETQY

CDR3 length: 11
J gene: TRBJ2-5
V gene: TRBV30
CDR3 protein: AWTRAGLETQY